This T cell receptor (beta chain) was sequenced for a study of cytomegalovirus exposure and HLA in healthy donors (dated by TCRdb to between 2016 and 2019). Turning to the overall study: According to an earlier analysis of a few hundred of the donors, roughly 180 million T cells yielded over 90 million unique TCR beta sequences and around 300 Gb of sequence data. The number of donors typed differed by locus, with about 629-640 for A, B, C, DRB1 and DQB1, around 520 for DQA1, some 570 for DPA1, and 472 for DPB1. High-throughput TCR immunosequencing, statistical association of individual TCRs with disease status, and machine learning were combined to predict cytomegalovirus infection status. The genetic ancestry cluster associated with self-reported Caucasian donors included roughly four fifths of the 300 to 400 genotyped donors. Rather than drawing on any new phenotypic data, the later analysis identified candidate immune exposures from TCR beta sequences and the way those sequences occurred across donors. All discovery cohort repertoires had been generated using a single sequencing platform. About 280 gigabases of sequencing data and 75 million to 85 million unique TCR sequences made up an early release that covered some 640 HLA-typed donors. To decide whether each TCR beta V gene segment behaved as functional or pseudogenic, an earlier analysis of some 570 of the donors relied on high-throughput TCR beta sequencing. Class I and class II HLA loci were covered by the typing at four-digit resolution. The study aimed to test whether signatures of past pathogen exposure could be identified by cataloging public T cell receptors. Among 398 genotyped donors of the cohort, an average of around 240,000 unique TCR beta nucleotide sequences were sequenced per donor, roughly 18% of them non-productive. Donor age, sex, ethnicity and CMV serostatus were compiled alongside the repertoire data. A later genetic analysis took genome-wide SNP genotypes for about 65% of the roughly 670 donors and used that subset as a discovery cohort. In addition to the first cohort of approximately 650 subjects, a separate validation cohort of approximately 130 different subjects was used. Roughly 5 DR-DQ haplotypes were handled as single units for association and clustering, since linkage in the cohort was strong. The T cell repertoires of several hundred subjects were profiled by immunosequencing and related to cytomegalovirus serostatus. A later analysis re-analyzed previously published TCR beta repertoires from 666 donors and added high-resolution HLA genotyping to study TCR occurrence patterns. On the study overall, not on this receptor specifically: Linkage disequilibrium might explain the correlated functional status among segregating V segments, but an unknown experimental factor could not be excluded. In an earlier analysis of some 500 of the donors, most TCR beta V segments appeared in productive rearrangements about 87% or about 30% of the time, broadly matching IMGT annotations. A later analysis found that HLA-associated TCR beta chains were more clonally expanded and had lower generation probabilities than equally common non-associated chains. A cluster of highly shared sequence variants was judged likely to be a technical artifact of the sequencing pipeline. A later analysis reported that several top co-occurrence clusters appeared linked to parvovirus B19, influenza, CMV and Epstein-Barr virus. In a later genetic analysis, fewer N-insertions in productive TCRs were reported among donors in an Asian-associated ancestry cluster than the 666-donor mean. Because the 87-base-pair reads could not distinguish some IMGT-functional V segments, including TRBV6-2 and TRBV6-3, those segments were excluded. V-gene and J-gene trimming of TCR beta chains was associated with a missense DCLRE1C variant in a later genetic analysis, and the association was replicated in an independent cohort. When HLA alleles, especially DR and DQ, strongly co-occurred, attributing TCR associations to individual alleles was difficult. HLA typing was unavailable for some donors at each locus, so association tests used only the typed subset. Cytomegalovirus status was reported to be diagnosed by the classifier with high specificity and sensitivity in both the original and validation cohorts. Most TCR sequences were observed very rarely across donors, whereas some public TCRs were present in many individuals. A later analysis associated about 16,000 TCR beta sequences with specific HLA alleles at a false discovery rate of 0.05. According to a later analysis, most CMV-associated TCR beta chains appeared to be HLA-restricted, and the HLA associations seemed to be driven largely by CMV exposure. A total of 150 or so TCR beta chains were listed by the study as associated with cytomegalovirus. Three of the identified cytomegalovirus-associated TCR beta chains were confirmed in vitro to be specific for cytomegalovirus antigens. A further reported finding was that TCR beta sequences accurately predicted the HLA-A and HLA-B alleles for most subjects in the first cohort. The authors suggested that the approach could potentially be extended to other disease states and immunological phenotypes. The only immune exposure information available for the cohort was CMV serostatus. Only TCR beta chains were sequenced in this cohort, and the absence of alpha or paired-chain data limited detectable features. A later analysis found that TCR association rates varied across HLA loci, with DRB1 alleles showing the most associated TCRs and HLA-C alleles the fewest. Over 15 rarely observed V segments, including chromosome 9 orphons, were excluded from the earlier analysis of almost 600 of the donors because counts were too low. Sequencing depth was assumed to be roughly uniform across donors in the presence/absence analyses, though that assumption may not hold.

The cohort was made up of several hundred healthy bone marrow donors. At the time of sampling, every cohort member was nominally healthy, though immune exposures that went unrecorded were likely present. The donor tested CMV seronegative, placing the donor among the 352 seronegative members of the cohort. Each donor provided a peripheral blood sample, and peripheral blood mononuclear cells were used for TCR beta sequencing. Genomic DNA was extracted from the blood cell samples with the Qiagen DNeasy Blood Extraction Kit. There are 13 amino acids in the CDR3, from cysteine to phenylalanine inclusive. Of the read, only the CDR3 DNA is kept; its 39 bases are in frame from base 1. The CDR1 and CDR2 encoded by the germline V gene are SGHVS and FNYEAQ. V is cut by 5 bases and J by 12 bases, and the space between the germline ends is 20 bases. The receptor library was made with the immunoSEQ multiplex PCR assay. For the multiplex PCR, a mixture combining 60 forward primers for TCR Vbeta segments and 13 reverse primers for TCR Jbeta segments was used. The CDR3 region of rearranged TCR beta genes was amplified from genomic DNA by a multiplex PCR assay. The amplified TCR beta libraries were sequenced on the Illumina HiSeq System as 87-base-pair reads. The authors' analysis ran thus. In a later analysis, roughly 80 million unique TCR beta chains were counted across the approximately 640 repertoires, and roughly 10 million of these chains were shared by at least two donors. A nearest-neighbor algorithm error-corrected the raw reads and collapsed the reads into unique sequences, merging closely related sequences to remove PCR and sequencing errors. V, D and J gene segments were assigned by aligning CDR3 sequences to IMGT reference sequences. For a sequence to be retained, a match of at least six nucleotides was required to both a V gene segment and a J gene segment. Rearrangements were called productive when the CDR3 lacked stop codons and stayed in frame with V and J; all others were non-productive. Following IMGT convention, CDR3 was defined as the stretch from the second conserved V-encoded cysteine to the conserved J-encoded phenylalanine. The earlier analysis of about 590 of the donors excluded sequences that lacked an unambiguous match to a single V gene segment. An earlier analysis of some 500 of the donors classified V segments as functional when productive rearrangements were above 56.7% and as segregating when the standard deviation between donors was above 5%. A statistical classification framework was built to diagnose cytomegalovirus status from the catalog of TCR beta chain sequences. In a later analysis, V and J genes were assigned by comparing TCR nucleotide sequences against IMGT/GENE-DB human TR gene sequences. The TCRdist pipeline was used in a later analysis to assign CDR3 sequences and most-parsimonious VDJ recombination scenarios. In a later analysis, each TCR beta chain was defined by its CDR3 amino acid sequence together with its V-gene family, and reads without a unique V-gene family were excluded. In a later analysis, nearly 600 highly shared, low-generation-probability nucleotide sequences were removed to address suspected cross-contamination and a sequencing artifact. In a later analysis, a clonal expansion index was calculated for each public chain from normalized within-repertoire ranks of inferred template counts. Generation probabilities in a later analysis came from a VDJ recombination model fitted to out-of-frame rearrangements, and those results were checked against IGoR. In a later analysis, hypergeometric tests were used to score TCR-TCR, TCR-HLA and TCR-CMV co-occurrence, with a repertoire-size bias correction applied to TCR pairs. In a later analysis, false discovery rates were estimated by permuting HLA or CMV assignments 20 times. A later analysis grouped co-occurring TCRs with DBSCAN, adding TCRdist sequence similarity when clustering within HLA-allele-positive subsets. Co-occurrence clustering excluded repertoires with fewer than 30,000 or more than 120,000 public chains, plus five with anomalous nucleotide sharing. The clones in this table, taken by TCRdb from immuneACCESS, are in-frame only. Not every clone is retained; where verified, under half of the shortfall comes from an unresolved V gene, and the cause of the rest is unknown. Clone size and the V and J calls come from that table; the DNA yielded D and trimming. This sample holds 65,000 or so clones; 62% were observed only once. The ten biggest clones cover roughly 3.1% of the sample.

A remark on this clone: The antigen this receptor binds is unknown. Base qualities are missing; no much larger clone stands one base away.

Sequenced sample: PBMCs. This clonotype originated in a young man in good health and CMV-seronegative. The V and J genes are TRBV7-6 and TRBJ2-7, with TRBD2 tentatively as D gene (5 bases match). The sequenced DNA: TGTGCCAGCAGCGACGTACCGGGGAGAAAGGGGTACTTC. Translated, it gives CASSDVPGRKGYF.